Listed here are 11 T cell receptor beta chains from one sample, sequenced in a study of blood T cell repertoires in COVID-19. Measured with immunoSEQ multiplex PCR; TCRdb has only the in-frame clones, and not every one. The sample contains about 59,000 clones, more than 60% of which appear only once. The sample taken for sequencing was peripheral blood. The receptors shown here come from a woman in her fifties or sixties with active or convalescent COVID-19.

The chain has TRBV19 and TRBJ1-6; 8 bases are shared with TRBD1. Germline loops: CDR1 LNHDA, CDR2 SQIVND (reference sequence). V was pared by 5 bases and J by 7 bases, with 7 bases of the junction left unmatched. The CDR3 length is 15 residues. DNA for the CDR3: TGTGCCAGTAGTGAAACTCAGGGGGCGAATTCACCCCTCCACTTT. This codes for CASSETQGANSPLHF.

The V gene is TRBV5-1, the J gene TRBJ1-1; TRBD1 agrees at 9 bases. Germline V gene data show CDR1 as SGHRS and CDR2 as YFSETQ. The V segment lost 4 bases and the J segment 2 bases; nucleotides outside the gene matches: 9. This CDR3 spans 16 amino acids. The CDR3 region has the DNA TGCGCCAGCAGCCGGTATTCGGGACAGGGAAACACTGAAGCTTTCTTT. Residues: CASSRYSGQGNTEAFF.

This clone was detected once. The chain combines TRBV25-1 with TRBJ1-1, with 7 nucleotides matching TRBD1. V gave up 3 bases and J gave up 5 bases; unmatched junction bases: 3. The germline V gene has CDR1 MGHDK and CDR2 SYGVNS. The CDR3 is 13 residues long. In DNA, the CDR3 is TGTGCCAGCAGTGAGGGCAGGGGGACTGAAGCTTTCTTT. Residues: CASSEGRGTEAFF.

This chain connects TRBV13 to TRBJ1-1; D remains unclear. V lost 3 bases and J 0 bases, leaving 5 bases between the germline ends. The CDR3 loop spans 13 amino acids. Germline CDR1 is PRHDT and CDR2 is FYEKMQ (reference sequence). The CDR3 reads CASSFNLNTEAFF. The CDR3 DNA follows: TGTGCCAGCAGCTTCAACTTGAACACTGAAGCTTTCTTT.

With regard to this clone: A read error is possible here, since a much larger clone lies one base away. Other DNA sequences in this specimen translate into the identical CDR3. The chain has TRBV11-2 and TRBJ1-1, with TRBD1 as a possible D gene (6 bases). This CDR3 has 15 amino acids. From germline, CDR1 is SGHAT and CDR2 FQNNGV. V was shortened by 2 bases and J by 5 bases, with 15 bases between the two germline ends. CDR3 protein: CASSLFGQTNTEAFF. CDR3 bases: TGTGCCAGCAGCTTATTCGGACAGACGAATACTGAAGCTTTCTTT. Looking up the rest from reference TRBV11-2 and TRBJ1-1 gives the full variable domain: EAGVAQSPRYKIIEKRQSVAFWCNPISGHATLYWYQQILGQGPKLLIQFQNNGVVDDSQLPKDRFSAERLKGVDSTLKIQPAKLEDSAVYLCASSLFGQTNTEAFFGQGTRLTVV.

The chain carries TRBV24-1 and TRBJ1-2; D remains unclear. Germline V gives CDR1 KGHDR, CDR2 SFDVKD. This CDR3 is built from 12 residues. V shed 4 bases and J shed 8 bases, with 10 bases lying between them. The CDR3 nucleotides read TGTGCCACCAGTGAAGAGCCTTGGGGCTACACCTTC. Its protein product is CATSEEPWGYTF.

This clone was seen a handful of times. The rearrangement uses TRBV19 and TRBJ1-2; 8 bases are a match to TRBD1. Germline V lookup: CDR1 LNHDA, CDR2 SQIVND (reference sequence). V shed 5 bases, J shed 2 bases, and the junction held 10 bases outside the gene matches. The CDR3 is made up of 16 amino acids. The CDR3 bases are TGTGCCAGTAGTTCCGATGGACAGGGCAAGAACTATGGCTACACCTTC. This translates into CASSSDGQGKNYGYTF.

The chain joins TRBV7-6 to TRBJ2-5, with 8 nucleotides matching TRBD1. The CDR3 sequence is 14 residues long. V shed 5 bases, J shed 1 base, and the junction held 3 bases outside the gene matches. CDR1 is SGHVS and CDR2 is FNYEAQ in the germline V gene. The CDR3 DNA reads as TGTGCCAGCAGCGATGACAGGGGCCAAGAGACCCAGTACTTC. This translates into CASSDDRGQETQYF.

The chain employs TRBV4-1 and TRBJ2-7, with D possibly being TRBD1 (5 bases). CDR3 size: 14 residues. Trimming shortened V by 1 base and J by 3 bases, and 10 bases separated the two germline ends. The germline V gene has CDR1 MGHRA and CDR2 YSYEKL. DNA for the CDR3: TGCGCCAGCAGCCAAGGACAGTTTTTCTACGAGCAGTACTTC. It is translated as CASSQGQFFYEQYF.

J is TRBJ2-7 and V is TRBV25-1, with D possibly matching TRBD1 (5 bases). V lost 6 bases and J 0 bases, leaving 9 bases between the germline ends. From germline, CDR1 is MGHDK and CDR2 SYGVNS. The CDR3 is made up of 13 amino acids. Here the CDR3 DNA reads TGTGCCAGCAGCCGGACAAACTCCTACGAGCAGTACTTC. Translating it yields CASSRTNSYEQYF.

This clone was detected only a few times. J is TRBJ1-2 and V is TRBV7-9; no clear D. CDR3 length: 12 residues. The germline V gene encodes CDR1 SEHNR and CDR2 FQNEAQ (reference sequence). V dropped 1 base and J dropped 4 bases, with 4 bases sitting between them. The chain's CDR3 is CASSLDSYGYTF. CDR3 bases: TGTGCCAGCAGCTTAGACAGCTATGGCTACACCTTC.